The table lists the clone carrying this T cell receptor beta chain with a few counts. The antigen remains unidentified. This entry is derived from a study of a mutant IDH1 vaccine in newly diagnosed glioma. Trimming pared 3 bases from V and 6 bases from J, leaving 12 bases between. The CDR3 covers 15 residues. Germline lookup yields CDR1 MNHEY and CDR2 SMNVEV (reference sequence). Sequenced by immunoSEQ multiplex PCR; TCRdb stores in-frame clones only, minus some. The table lists some 30,000 clones, about 80% of them singletons. Time point here: week 47, end of study. Doses comprised 300 ug of mutant IDH1 20-mer peptide each, plus topical imiquimod.

The source is a man aged 25 to 40 with glioma. The specimen was PBMCs, collected from a glioma patient whose treatment included an IDH1 peptide vaccine. The V and J genes are TRBV27 and TRBJ1-6; no reliable D call. The CDR3 region has the DNA TGTGCCAGCAGTTTTCAGGCGGAAAGTAATTCACCCCTCCACTTT. Amino acids: CASSFQAESNSPLHF.